What follows are 6 T cell receptor beta chains derived from one specimen sequenced in a study of OX40 agonist ivuxolimab in advanced cancers. The method was immunoSEQ multiplex PCR; TCRdb's version includes in-frame clones alone and lacks a portion of them. The sample gives some 98,000 clones, around 90% of which show up once; approximately 0.29% is in the top ten. Specimen: CD4+ or CD8+ T cells sorted from blood, collected in a trial of the OX40 agonist ivuxolimab. All receptors derive from an adult with an advanced solid tumor such as melanoma, head and neck, liver or kidney cancer.

The chain carries TRBV5-4 and TRBJ2-1; 9 nucleotides agree with TRBD2. This CDR3 has 16 residues. V lost 4 bases, J lost 7 bases, and 12 bases stayed unmatched. Germline V lookup: CDR1 SGHNT, CDR2 YYREEE (reference sequence). The CDR3 bases are TGTGCCAGCAGCCTGGACAGCGGGGGGTTTAGGAATGAGCAGTTCTTC. This gives the protein CASSLDSGGFRNEQFF.

This clone was recorded a few times. This chain links TRBV11-2 with TRBJ1-1, with D perhaps matching TRBD1 (6 bases). V gave up 4 bases and J gave up 9 bases, with 15 bases separating them. CDR1 SGHAT and CDR2 FQNNGV come from the germline V gene. CDR3 size: 13 residues. The CDR3 sequence: CASSSFGRGKAFF. In DNA, the CDR3 is TGTGCCAGCAGCTCTTTTGGTAGGGGGAAAGCTTTCTTT.

This clone was counted between two and nine times. The chain couples TRBV18 to TRBJ2-5; D gene unclear. V lost 2 bases, J lost 2 bases, and 6 bases lay in between. CDR1 and CDR2 (germline): KGHSH, LQKENI. This CDR3 has 13 amino acids. CDR3 nucleotide sequence: TGTGCCAGCTCACCAACCAATCAAGAGACCCAGTACTTC. It is translated as CASSPTNQETQYF.

The rearrangement joins TRBV2 to TRBJ1-5, with D tentatively TRBD1 (5 bases). The CDR3 sequence is 13 residues long. Trimming cost V 3 bases and J 4 bases, with 7 bases left between them. Germline CDR1 SNHLY, CDR2 FYNNEI. CDR3 in amino acids: CASSDRENQPQHF. The CDR3 DNA reads TGTGCCAGCAGTGACAGGGAAAATCAGCCCCAGCATTTT.

This rearrangement joins TRBV5-1 to TRBJ1-2; D call uncertain. Germline V gene data show CDR1 as SGHRS and CDR2 as YFSETQ. The V and J ends lost 4 bases and 6 bases respectively, with 13 bases between them. CDR3 size: 13 residues. CDR3 coding DNA: TGCGCCAGCAGCCCCAAGGGCGGTAATGGCTACACCTTC. Residues: CASSPKGGNGYTF.

The chain couples TRBV4-3 to TRBJ1-1, with D hard to call. Germline CDR1 reads LGHNA; CDR2 reads YSLEER. V was pared by 0 bases and J by 9 bases, with 17 bases between. CDR3 length: 15 amino acids. The CDR3 loop is CASSQEISKVRKAFF. CDR3 in DNA: TGCGCCAGCAGCCAAGAAATCTCTAAGGTCCGTAAAGCTTTCTTT.